This TCR beta chain is from a study of shared clonotypes between healthy human individuals. Study at large: The donor pool was made up of a couple of women and a few men aged 18 to 49.

Produced via immunoSEQ multiplex PCR; TCRdb's table is partial and in-frame only. This table holds 2 million to 2.5 million clones, just over 90% found once. Trimming took off 2 bases at V and 6 bases at J, with 9 bases between the two ends. The V gene's germline CDR1 is MGHDK and CDR2 SYGVNS. The CDR3 runs to 13 residues. Comment on this clone: Its antigen is unknown.

Whole-study results and caveats: Clonotypes shared by all four donors outscored non-shared clonotypes in generation probability. The study generally estimated greater richness for naive than memory subsets.

The chain carries TRBV25-1 and TRBJ2-3, with D perhaps matching TRBD1 (6 bases). The sample consisted of naive CD4+ T cells from PBMCs. Indicated subset: CD45RA+ positively selected. The clonotype originates from a man between 18 and 35 years old in good health. Some clones in this sample may be carry-over from other donors' samples. CDR3: CASSEQGRDTQYF. CDR3 DNA: TGTGCCAGCAGTGAACAGGGGCGGGATACGCAGTATTTT.